The following is a TCR beta chain sequence with its context. Sequencing used immunoSEQ multiplex PCR; TCRdb keeps in-frame clones, though not all of them. The sample shows roughly 100,000 clones, 70% to 80% of them seen only once. This sample was included in a study of blood T cell repertoires in COVID-19. The overall study: There were acute and convalescent COVID-19 samples, and they came from the United States, Italy and Spain.

V shed 7 bases, J shed 8 bases, and the junction held 10 bases outside the gene matches. The CDR3 has 14 amino acids. CDR1 is MDHEN, CDR2 SYDVKM, per germline. Those enrolled in Seattle joined during active infection and were followed longitudinally afterward. Sequenced: peripheral blood. The chain recombines TRBV28 with TRBJ1-4; 7 positions agree with TRBD1. The TCR comes from a man aged 80 or over with COVID-19, enrolled during active disease. The CDR3 protein is CASTPSGQREKLFF. The CDR3 DNA reads as TGTGCCAGCACTCCGTCGGGACAGCGAGAAAAACTGTTTTTT. Complete variable domain (other parts from reference TRBV28 and TRBJ1-4): DVKVTQSSRYLVKRTGEKVFLECVQDMDHENMFWYRQDPGLGLRLIYFSYDVKMKEKGDIPEGYSVSREKKERFSLILESASTNQTSMYLCASTPSGQREKLFFGSGTQLSVL.